The clone carrying this TCR beta chain was seen repeatedly, ten times or more. Since all of the isolated RNA was reverse transcribed, expressed TCRB transcripts were what got sequenced. Clones were sequenced by immunoSEQ multiplex PCR, and TCRdb holds only the in-frame ones, with some missing. The table includes some 150,000 clones, 6.9% detected once. This specimen comes from a study of beta chain features in type 1 diabetes. Post-sort purity exceeded 95% for all sorted populations. The sample comprised central memory CD4+ T cells from blood. The clonotype comes from a woman aged 30 to 39 in good health.

The CDR3 reads CASSSVKGATYEQYF. CDR3 in DNA: TGTGCCAGCAGCTCGGTGAAGGGGGCAACCTACGAGCAGTACTTC. The gene calls are TRBV6-5 and TRBJ2-7, with 7 nucleotides matching TRBD1. Germline CDR1 MNHEY, CDR2 SVGAGI. V was pared by 6 bases and J by 2 bases, with 10 bases of the junction left unmatched. CDR3 length: 15 amino acids.